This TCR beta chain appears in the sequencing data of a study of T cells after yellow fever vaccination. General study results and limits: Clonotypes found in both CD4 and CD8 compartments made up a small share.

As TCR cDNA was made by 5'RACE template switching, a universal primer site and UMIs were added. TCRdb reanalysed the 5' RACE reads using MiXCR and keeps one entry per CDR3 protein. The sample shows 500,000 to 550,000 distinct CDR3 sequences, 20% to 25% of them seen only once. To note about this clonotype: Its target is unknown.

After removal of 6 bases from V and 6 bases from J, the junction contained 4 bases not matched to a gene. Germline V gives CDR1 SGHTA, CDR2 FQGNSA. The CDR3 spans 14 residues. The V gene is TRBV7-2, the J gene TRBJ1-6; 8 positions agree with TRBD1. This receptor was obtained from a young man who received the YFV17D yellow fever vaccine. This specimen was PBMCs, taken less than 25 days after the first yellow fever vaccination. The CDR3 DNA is TGTGCCAGCAGGCCTGACAGGGGTAATTCACCCCTCCACTTT. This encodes CASRPDRGNSPLHF.